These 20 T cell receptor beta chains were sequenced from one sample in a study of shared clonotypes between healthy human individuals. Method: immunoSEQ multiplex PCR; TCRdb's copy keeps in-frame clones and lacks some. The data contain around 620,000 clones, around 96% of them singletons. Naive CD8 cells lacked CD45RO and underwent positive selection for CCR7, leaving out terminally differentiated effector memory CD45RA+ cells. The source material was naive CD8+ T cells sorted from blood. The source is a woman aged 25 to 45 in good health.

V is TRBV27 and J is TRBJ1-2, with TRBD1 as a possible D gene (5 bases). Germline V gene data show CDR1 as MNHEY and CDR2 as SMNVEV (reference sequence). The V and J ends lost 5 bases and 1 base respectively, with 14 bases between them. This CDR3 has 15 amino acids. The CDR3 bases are TGTGCCAGCAGTCCCTTGACGGGACTTAACTATGGCTACACCTTC. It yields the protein CASSPLTGLNYGYTF.

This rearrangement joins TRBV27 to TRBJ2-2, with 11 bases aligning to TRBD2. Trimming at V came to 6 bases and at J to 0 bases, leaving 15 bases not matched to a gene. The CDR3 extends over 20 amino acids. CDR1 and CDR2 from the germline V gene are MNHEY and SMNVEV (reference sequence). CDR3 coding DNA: TGTGCCAGCAGCCTACGTAGGACTAGCGGGCCAAACCCGAACACCGGGGAGCTGTTTTTT. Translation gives CASSLRRTSGPNPNTGELFF.

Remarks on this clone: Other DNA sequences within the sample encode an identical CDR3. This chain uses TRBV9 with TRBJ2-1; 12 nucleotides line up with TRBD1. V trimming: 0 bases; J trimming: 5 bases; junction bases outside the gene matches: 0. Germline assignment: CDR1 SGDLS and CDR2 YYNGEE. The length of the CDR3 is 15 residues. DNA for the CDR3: TGTGCCAGCAGCGTAGGGGACAGGGGGCACAATGAGCAGTTCTTC. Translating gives CASSVGDRGHNEQFF.

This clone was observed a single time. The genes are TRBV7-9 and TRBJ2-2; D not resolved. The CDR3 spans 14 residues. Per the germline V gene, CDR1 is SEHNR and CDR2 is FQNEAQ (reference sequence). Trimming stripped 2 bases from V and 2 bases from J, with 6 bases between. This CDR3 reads CASSLTSNTGELFF. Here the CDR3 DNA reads TGTGCCAGCAGCTTAACCTCAAACACCGGGGAGCTGTTTTTT.

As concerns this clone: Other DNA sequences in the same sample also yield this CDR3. CDR3 DNA sequence: TGTGCCAGCAGCTCTCCTTACGAGCAGTACTTC. Its protein is CASSSPYEQYF. The J gene is TRBJ2-7, the V gene TRBV7-9; D uncertain. The CDR3 consists of 11 residues. CDR1 is SEHNR and CDR2 is FQNEAQ in the germline V gene (reference sequence). V gave up 4 bases and J gave up 4 bases, with 5 bases separating them.

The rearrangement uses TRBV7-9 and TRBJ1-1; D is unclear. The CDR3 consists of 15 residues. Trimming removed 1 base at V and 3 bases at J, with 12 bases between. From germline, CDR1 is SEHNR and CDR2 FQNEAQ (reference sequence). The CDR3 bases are TGTGCCAGCAGCTTAGGGGCCCCCGGGGACACTGAAGCTTTCTTT. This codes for CASSLGAPGDTEAFF. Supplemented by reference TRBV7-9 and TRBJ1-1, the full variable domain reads DTGVSQNPRHKITKRGQNVTFRCDPISEHNRLYWYRQTLGQGPEFLTYFQNEAQLEKSRLLSDRFSAERPKGSFSTLEIQRTEQGDSAMYLCASSLGAPGDTEAFFGQGTRLTVV.

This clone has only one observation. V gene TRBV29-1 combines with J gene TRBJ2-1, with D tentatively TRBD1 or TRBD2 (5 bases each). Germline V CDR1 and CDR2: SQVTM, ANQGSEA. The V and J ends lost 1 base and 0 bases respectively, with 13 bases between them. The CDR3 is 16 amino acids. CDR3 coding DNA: TGCAGCGTTGAAGCTTGGGGGACGATCTCCTACAATGAGCAGTTCTTC. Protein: CSVEAWGTISYNEQFF.

The DNA for the CDR3 is TGTGCCAGCAGTGTACTTATAGGGGGCGCTCACGAGCAGTACTTC. Translation: CASSVLIGGAHEQYF. The chain joins TRBV28 to TRBJ2-7; 7 bases align to TRBD1. This CDR3 has 15 amino acids. V lost 5 bases to trimming and J lost 5 bases; unmatched junction nucleotides: 12. Germline V lookup: CDR1 MDHEN, CDR2 SYDVKM.

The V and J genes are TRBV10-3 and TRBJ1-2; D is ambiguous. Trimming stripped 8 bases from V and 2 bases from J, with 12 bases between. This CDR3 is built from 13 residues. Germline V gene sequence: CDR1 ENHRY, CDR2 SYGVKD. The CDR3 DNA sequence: TGTGCCATCCTAACGCGGGGAAACTATGGCTACACCTTC. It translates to CAILTRGNYGYTF.

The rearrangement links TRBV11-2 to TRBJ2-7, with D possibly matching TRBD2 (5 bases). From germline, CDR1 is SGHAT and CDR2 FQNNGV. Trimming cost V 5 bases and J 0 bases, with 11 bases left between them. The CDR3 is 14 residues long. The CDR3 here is CASSPGISSYEQYF. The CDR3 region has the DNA TGTGCCAGCAGCCCCGGGATAAGCTCCTACGAGCAGTACTTC.

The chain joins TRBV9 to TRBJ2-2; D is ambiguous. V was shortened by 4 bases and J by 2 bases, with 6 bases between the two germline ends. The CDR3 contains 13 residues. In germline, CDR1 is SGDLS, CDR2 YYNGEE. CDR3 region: CASSRVNTGELFF. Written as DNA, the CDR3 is TGTGCCAGCAGCAGAGTTAACACCGGGGAGCTGTTTTTT.

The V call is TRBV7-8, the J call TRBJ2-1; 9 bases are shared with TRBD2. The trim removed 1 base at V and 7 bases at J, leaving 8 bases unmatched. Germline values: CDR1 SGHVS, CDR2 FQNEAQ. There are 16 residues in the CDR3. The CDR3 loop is CASSLVAGGVGNEQFF. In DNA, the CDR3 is TGTGCCAGCAGCTTAGTGGCGGGAGGGGTTGGGAATGAGCAGTTCTTC. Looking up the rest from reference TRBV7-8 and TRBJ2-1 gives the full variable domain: GAGVSQSPRYKVAKRGQDVALRCDPISGHVSLFWYQQALGQGPEFLTYFQNEAQLDKSGLPSDRFFAERPEGSVSTLKIQRTQQEDSAVYLCASSLVAGGVGNEQFFGPGTRLTVL.

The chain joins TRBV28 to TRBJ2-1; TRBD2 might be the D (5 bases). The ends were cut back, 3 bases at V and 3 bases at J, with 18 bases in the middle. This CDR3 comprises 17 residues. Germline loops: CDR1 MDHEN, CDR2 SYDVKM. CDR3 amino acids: CASSFLEDEQHYNEQFF. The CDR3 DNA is TGTGCCAGCAGTTTTTTGGAGGATGAACAGCACTACAATGAGCAGTTCTTC.

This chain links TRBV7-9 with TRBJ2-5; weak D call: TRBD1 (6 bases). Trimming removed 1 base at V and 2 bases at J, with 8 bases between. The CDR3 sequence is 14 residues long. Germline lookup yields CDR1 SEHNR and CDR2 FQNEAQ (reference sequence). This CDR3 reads CASSLGGTQETQYF. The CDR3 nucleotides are TGTGCCAGCAGCTTAGGGGGGACACAAGAGACCCAGTACTTC.

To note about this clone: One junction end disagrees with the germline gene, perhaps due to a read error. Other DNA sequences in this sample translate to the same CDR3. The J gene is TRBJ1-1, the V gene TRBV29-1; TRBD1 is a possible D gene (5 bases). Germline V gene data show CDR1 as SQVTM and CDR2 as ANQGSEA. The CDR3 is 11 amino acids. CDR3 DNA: TGCAGCGTGACAGAGAACACTGAAGCCTTCTTT. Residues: CSVTENTEAFF.

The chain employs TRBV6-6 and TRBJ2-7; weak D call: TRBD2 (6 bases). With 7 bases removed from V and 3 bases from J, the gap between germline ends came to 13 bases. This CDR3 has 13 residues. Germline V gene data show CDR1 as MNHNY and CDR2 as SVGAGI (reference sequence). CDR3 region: CASMVEGGYEQYF. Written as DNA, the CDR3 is TGTGCCAGCATGGTCGAGGGAGGCTACGAGCAGTACTTC.

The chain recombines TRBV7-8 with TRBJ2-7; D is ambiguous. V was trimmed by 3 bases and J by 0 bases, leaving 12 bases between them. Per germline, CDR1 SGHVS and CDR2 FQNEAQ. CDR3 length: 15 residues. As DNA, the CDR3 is TGTGCCAGCAGCTTTGACCAGTTTACCTCCTACGAGCAGTACTTC. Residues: CASSFDQFTSYEQYF.

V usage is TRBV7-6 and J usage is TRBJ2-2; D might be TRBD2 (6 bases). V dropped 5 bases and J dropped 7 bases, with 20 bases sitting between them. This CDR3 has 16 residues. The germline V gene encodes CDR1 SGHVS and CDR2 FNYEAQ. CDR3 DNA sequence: TGTGCCAGCAGCCTCCCAGCGGGCCTGACGGTCGGGGAGCTGTTTTTT. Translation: CASSLPAGLTVGELFF.

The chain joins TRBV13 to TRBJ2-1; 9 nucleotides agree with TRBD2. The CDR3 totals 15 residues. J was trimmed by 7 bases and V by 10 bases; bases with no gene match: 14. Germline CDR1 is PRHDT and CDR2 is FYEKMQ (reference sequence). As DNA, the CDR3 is TGTGCCACTCTAGCGGGAACAGGGATTGGGAATGAGCAGTTCTTC. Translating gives CATLAGTGIGNEQFF.

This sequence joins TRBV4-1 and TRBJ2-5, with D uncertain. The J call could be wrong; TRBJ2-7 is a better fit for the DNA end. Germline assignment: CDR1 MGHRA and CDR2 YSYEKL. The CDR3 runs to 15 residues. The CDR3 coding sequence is TGCGCCAGCAGCCAAGATGATGGTGGTTACTACGAGCAGTACTTC. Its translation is CASSQDDGGYYEQYF.